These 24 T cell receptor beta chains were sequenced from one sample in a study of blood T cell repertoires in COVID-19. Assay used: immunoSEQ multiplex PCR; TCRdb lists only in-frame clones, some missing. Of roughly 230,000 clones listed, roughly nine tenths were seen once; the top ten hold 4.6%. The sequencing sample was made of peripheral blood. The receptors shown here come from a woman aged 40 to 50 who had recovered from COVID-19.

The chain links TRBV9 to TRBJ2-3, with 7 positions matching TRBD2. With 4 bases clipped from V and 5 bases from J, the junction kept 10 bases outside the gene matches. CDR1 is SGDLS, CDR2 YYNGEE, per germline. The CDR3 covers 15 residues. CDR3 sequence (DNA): TGTGCCAGCAGCCTACTGGGGGGGGAGCTAGATACGCAGTATTTT. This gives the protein CASSLLGGELDTQYF.

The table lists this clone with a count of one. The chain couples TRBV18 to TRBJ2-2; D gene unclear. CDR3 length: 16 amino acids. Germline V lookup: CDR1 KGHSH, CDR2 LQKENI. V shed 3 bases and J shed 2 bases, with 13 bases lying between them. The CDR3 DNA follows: TGTGCCAGCTCACCGCAAGACTTTTCAAACACCGGGGAGCTGTTTTTT. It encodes CASSPQDFSNTGELFF.

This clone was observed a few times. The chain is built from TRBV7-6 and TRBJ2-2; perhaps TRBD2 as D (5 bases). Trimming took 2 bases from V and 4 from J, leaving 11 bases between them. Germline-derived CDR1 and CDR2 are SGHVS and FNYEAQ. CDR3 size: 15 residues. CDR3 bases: TGTGCCAGCAGCTTATATACGGGGAGCACCGGGGAGCTGTTTTTT. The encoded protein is CASSLYTGSTGELFF.

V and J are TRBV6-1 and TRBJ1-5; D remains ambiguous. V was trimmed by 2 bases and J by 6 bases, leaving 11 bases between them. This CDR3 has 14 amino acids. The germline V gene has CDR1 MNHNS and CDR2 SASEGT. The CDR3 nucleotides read TGTGCCAGCAGTGAATCCATTTCAGGTCAGCCCCAGCATTTT. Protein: CASSESISGQPQHF.

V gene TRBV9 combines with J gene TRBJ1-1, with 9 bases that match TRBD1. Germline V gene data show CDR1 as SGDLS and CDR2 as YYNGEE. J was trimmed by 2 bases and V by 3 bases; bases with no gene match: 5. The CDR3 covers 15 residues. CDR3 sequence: CASSETGGRNTEAFF. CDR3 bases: TGTGCCAGCAGCGAGACAGGGGGACGTAACACTGAAGCTTTCTTT.

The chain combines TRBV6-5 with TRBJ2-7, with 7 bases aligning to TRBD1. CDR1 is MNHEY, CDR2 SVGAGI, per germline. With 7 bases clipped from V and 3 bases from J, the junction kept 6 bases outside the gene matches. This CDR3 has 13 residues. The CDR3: CASKGQKHYEQYV. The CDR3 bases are TGTGCCAGCAAGGGACAGAAGCACTACGAGCAGTACGTC.

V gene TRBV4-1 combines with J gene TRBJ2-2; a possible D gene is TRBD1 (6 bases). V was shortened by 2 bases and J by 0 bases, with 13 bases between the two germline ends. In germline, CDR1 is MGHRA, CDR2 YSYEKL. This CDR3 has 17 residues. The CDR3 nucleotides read TGCGCCAGCAGCCAACACCAGGGGCAGGCGAACACCGGGGAGCTGTTTTTT. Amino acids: CASSQHQGQANTGELFF.

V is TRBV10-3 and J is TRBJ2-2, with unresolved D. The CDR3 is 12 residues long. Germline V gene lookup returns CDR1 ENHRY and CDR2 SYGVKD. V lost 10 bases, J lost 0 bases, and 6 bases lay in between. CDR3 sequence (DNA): TGTGCCACCGGTACGAACACCGGGGAGCTGTTTTTT. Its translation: CATGTNTGELFF.

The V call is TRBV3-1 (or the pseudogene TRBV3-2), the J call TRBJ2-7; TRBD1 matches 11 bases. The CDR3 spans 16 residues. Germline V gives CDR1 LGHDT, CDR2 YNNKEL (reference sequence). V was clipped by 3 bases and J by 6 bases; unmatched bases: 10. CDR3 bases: TGTGCCAGCAGCCAGACCCTAGGACAGGGGGCAGGCGAGCAGTACTTC. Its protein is CASSQTLGQGAGEQYF.

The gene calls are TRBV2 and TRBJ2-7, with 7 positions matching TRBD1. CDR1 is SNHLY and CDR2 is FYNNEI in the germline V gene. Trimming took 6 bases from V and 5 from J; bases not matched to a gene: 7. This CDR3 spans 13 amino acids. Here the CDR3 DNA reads TGTGCCAGCAGGGACAAGGGACAGAACGAGCAGTACGTC. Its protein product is CASRDKGQNEQYV.

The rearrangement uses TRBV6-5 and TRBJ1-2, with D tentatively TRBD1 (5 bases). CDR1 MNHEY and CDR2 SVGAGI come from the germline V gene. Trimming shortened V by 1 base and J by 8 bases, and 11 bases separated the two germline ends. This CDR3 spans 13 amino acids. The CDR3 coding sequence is TGTGCCAGCAGTTACTACGGACAAAACGGCTACACCTTC. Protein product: CASSYYGQNGYTF.

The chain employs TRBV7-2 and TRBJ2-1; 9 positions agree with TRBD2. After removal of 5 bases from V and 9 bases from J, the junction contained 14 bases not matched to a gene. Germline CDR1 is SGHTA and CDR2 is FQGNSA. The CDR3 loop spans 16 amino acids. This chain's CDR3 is CASSLPWGGGASEQFF. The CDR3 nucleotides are TGTGCCAGCAGCCTCCCTTGGGGCGGGGGGGCGAGTGAGCAGTTCTTC.

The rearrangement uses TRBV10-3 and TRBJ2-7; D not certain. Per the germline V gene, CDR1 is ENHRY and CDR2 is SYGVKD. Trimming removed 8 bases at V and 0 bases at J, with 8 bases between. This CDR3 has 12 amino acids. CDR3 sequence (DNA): TGTGCCATCGGTTCAGGCTCCTACGAGCAGTACTTC. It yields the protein CAIGSGSYEQYF.

This CDR3 reads CASSPAGWDNSPLHF. CDR3 nucleotide sequence: TGTGCCAGCAGCCCAGCAGGGTGGGATAATTCACCCCTCCACTTT. This chain links TRBV27 with TRBJ1-6; the D gene is possibly TRBD1 (5 bases). V was trimmed by 6 bases and J by 5 bases, leaving 14 bases between them. The germline V gene has CDR1 MNHEY and CDR2 SMNVEV (reference sequence). This CDR3 has 15 residues.

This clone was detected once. The CDR3 DNA reads TGCGCCAGCAGAAGCAACCCAGGAATAACCGGAAACACCATATATTTT. Translation: CASRSNPGITGNTIYF. V and J are TRBV10-2 and TRBJ1-3; D is undetermined. Trimming removed 6 bases from V and 4 bases from J, with 19 bases in between. The CDR3 length is 16 residues. Germline V CDR1 and CDR2: WSHSY, SAAADI.

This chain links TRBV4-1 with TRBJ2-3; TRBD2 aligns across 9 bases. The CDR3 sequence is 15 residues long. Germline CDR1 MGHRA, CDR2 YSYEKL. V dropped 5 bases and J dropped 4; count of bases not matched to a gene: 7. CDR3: CASSTGTSKADTQYF. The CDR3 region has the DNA TGCGCCAGCAGCACCGGGACTAGCAAGGCAGATACGCAGTATTTT.

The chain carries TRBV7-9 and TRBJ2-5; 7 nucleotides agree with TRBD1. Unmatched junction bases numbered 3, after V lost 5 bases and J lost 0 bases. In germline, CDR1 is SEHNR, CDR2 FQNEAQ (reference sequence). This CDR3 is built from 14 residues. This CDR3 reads CASSPGQNQETQYF. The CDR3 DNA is TGTGCCAGCAGCCCGGGACAGAACCAAGAGACCCAGTACTTC.

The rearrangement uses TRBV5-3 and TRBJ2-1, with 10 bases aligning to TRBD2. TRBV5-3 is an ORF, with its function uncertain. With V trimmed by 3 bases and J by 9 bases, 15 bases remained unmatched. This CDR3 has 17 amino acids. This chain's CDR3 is CARSYTSGLAEPSEQFF. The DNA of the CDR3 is TGTGCCAGAAGCTACACTTCAGGACTAGCGGAACCCAGTGAGCAGTTCTTC.

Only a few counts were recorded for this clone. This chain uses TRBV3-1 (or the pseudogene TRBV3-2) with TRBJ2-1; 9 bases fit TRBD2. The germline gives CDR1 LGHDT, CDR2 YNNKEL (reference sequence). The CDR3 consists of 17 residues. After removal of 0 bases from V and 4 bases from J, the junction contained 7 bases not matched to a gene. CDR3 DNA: TGTGCCAGCAGCCAAGATAGGGTAGCGGGAGCTTACAATGAGCAGTTCTTC. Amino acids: CASSQDRVAGAYNEQFF.

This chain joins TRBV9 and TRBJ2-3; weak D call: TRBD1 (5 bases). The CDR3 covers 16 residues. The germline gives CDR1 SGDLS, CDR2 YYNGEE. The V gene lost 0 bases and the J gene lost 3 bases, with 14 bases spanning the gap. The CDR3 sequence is CASSVAAGQLTDTQYF. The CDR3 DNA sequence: TGTGCCAGCAGCGTAGCTGCAGGGCAATTAACAGATACGCAGTATTTT.

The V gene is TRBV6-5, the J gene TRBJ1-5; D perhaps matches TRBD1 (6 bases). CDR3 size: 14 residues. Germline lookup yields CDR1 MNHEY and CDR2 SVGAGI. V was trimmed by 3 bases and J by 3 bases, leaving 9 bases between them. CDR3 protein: CASSYAGDNQPQHF. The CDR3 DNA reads TGTGCCAGCAGTTATGCAGGGGACAATCAGCCCCAGCATTTT.

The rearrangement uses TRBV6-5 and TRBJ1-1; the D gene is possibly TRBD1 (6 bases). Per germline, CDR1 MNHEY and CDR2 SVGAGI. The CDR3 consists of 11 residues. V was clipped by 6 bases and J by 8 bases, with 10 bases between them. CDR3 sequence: CASRHDREAFF. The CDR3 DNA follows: TGTGCCAGCAGACATGACAGGGAAGCTTTCTTT.

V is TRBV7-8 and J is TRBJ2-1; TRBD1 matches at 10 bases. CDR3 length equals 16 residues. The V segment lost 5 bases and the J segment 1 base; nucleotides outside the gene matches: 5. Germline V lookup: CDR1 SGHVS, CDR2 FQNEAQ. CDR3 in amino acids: CASSLGQGGSYNEQFF. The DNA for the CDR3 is TGTGCCAGCAGCCTAGGACAGGGGGGATCCTACAATGAGCAGTTCTTC.

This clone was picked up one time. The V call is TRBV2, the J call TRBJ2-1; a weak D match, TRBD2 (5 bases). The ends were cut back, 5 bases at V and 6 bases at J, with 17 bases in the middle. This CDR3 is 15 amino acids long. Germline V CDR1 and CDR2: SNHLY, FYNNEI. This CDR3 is CASSKLAALPNEQFF. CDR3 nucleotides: TGTGCCAGCAGTAAGCTAGCCGCGTTACCCAATGAGCAGTTCTTC.